This entry is about one T cell receptor (beta chain). Its specificity is not known. Both 60 Vbeta primers and 13 Jbeta primers went into the PCR. Using immunoSEQ multiplex PCR, the repertoire was profiled, and TCRdb retains in-frame clones only, with some absent. The top ten hold about 1.8% of the sample, which has 100,000 to 150,000 clones, about 81% seen once. This specimen comes from a study of cytomegalovirus exposure and HLA in healthy donors. Findings and limits, study-wide: Earlier analysis looked at TCR beta V segments, and most were productive about 90% or about 30% of the time. An Asian-associated ancestry cluster reportedly showed fewer N-insertions than the approximately 620-donor mean in a later analysis.

The germline V gene encodes CDR1 SEHNR and CDR2 FQNEAQ (reference sequence). After removal of 5 bases from V and 6 bases from J, the junction contained 9 bases not matched to a gene. The CDR3 sequence is 15 residues long. The sample was PBMCs. The chain combines TRBV7-9 with TRBJ2-1; 8 bases match TRBD2. The TCR originated in a man between 40 and 49 years old in good health and CMV-seronegative. The CDR3 spells CASSRVIAGRNEQFF. Written as DNA, the CDR3 is TGTGCCAGCAGCAGAGTTATAGCGGGACGCAATGAGCAGTTCTTC.